This T cell receptor (beta chain) came from a study of radiotherapy plus CTLA-4 blockade in lung cancer. Here immunoSEQ multiplex PCR was the method, and the copy in TCRdb shows in-frame clones only, minus some. The sample lists about 68,000 clones, 79% occurring once. The V gene end was trimmed by 4 bases and the J gene end by 9 bases; junction bases not matched to a gene: 9. CDR3 length: 15 amino acids. Germline CDR1 MNHEY, CDR2 SMNVEV (reference sequence). This specimen consisted of peripheral blood, obtained from a patient treated with radiotherapy plus ipilimumab. The receptor was isolated from a human donor with non-small cell lung cancer who had a complete response to radiotherapy plus ipilimumab. The rearrangement joins TRBV27 to TRBJ1-6, with 7 bases lining up with TRBD1. In DNA, the CDR3 is TGTGCCAGCAGTTCCCAGGGGGGGCGTAGTTCACCCCTCCACTTT. Its protein is CASSSQGGRSSPLHF.